Below, one T cell receptor (beta chain) is given with its context. The sample comes from a study of blood T cell repertoires in COVID-19. Across the study: Whether acute or convalescent, the COVID-19 samples came from the United States, Italy and Spain.

Methods used by the authors: For nucleated cells, counts were estimated from reference gene primer amplification. Data came from immunoSEQ multiplex PCR; TCRdb stores just in-frame clones and leaves some out. V, J and clone size are taken as reported in that table, and D and trimming were inferred from the DNA itself. The sample shows about 100,000 clones, roughly nine tenths of them seen only once. This CDR3 is built from 16 residues. The germline CDR1 and CDR2 sequences are ENHRY and SYGVKD. J was trimmed by 2 bases and V by 3 bases; bases with no gene match: 6. The receptor was isolated from a human donor with active COVID-19. The donor label of this sample is uncertain. The J gene is TRBJ2-3, the V gene TRBV10-3, with TRBD2 matching over 9 bases. What was sequenced was peripheral blood. The CDR3 DNA is TGTGCCATCAGTGATTTGCTAGCGGGGACCACAGATACGCAGTATTTT. Protein: CAISDLLAGTTDTQYF.